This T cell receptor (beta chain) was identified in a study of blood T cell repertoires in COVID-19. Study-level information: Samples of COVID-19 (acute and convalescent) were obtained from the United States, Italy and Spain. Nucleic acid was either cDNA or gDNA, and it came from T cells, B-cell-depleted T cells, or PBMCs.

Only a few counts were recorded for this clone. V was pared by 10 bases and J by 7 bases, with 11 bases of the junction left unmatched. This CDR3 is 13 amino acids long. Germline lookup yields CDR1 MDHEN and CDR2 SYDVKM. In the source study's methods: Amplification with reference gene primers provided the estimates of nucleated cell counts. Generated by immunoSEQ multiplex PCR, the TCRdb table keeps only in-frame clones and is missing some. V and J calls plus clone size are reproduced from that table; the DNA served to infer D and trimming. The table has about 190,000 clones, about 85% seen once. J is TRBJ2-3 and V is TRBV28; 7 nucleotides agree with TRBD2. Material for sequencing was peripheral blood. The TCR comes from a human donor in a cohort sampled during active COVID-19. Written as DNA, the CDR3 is TGTGCCACGAAACGGGAGGTTTTAAATACGCAGTATTTT. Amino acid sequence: CATKREVLNTQYF.